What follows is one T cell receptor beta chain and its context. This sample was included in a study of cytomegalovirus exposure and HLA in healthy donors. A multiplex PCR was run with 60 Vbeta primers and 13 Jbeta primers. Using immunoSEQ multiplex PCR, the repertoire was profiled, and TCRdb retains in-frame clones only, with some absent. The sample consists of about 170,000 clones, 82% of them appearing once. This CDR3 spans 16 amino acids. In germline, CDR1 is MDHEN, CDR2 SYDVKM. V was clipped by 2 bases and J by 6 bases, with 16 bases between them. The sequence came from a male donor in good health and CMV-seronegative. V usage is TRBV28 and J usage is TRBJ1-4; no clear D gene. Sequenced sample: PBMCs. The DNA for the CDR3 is TGTGCCAGCAGTTTAAGGTTTGGGCAGTCAGATGAAAAACTGTTTTTT. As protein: CASSLRFGQSDEKLFF.